Reported below is one TCR beta chain. This sample was included in a study of patients and donors after allogeneic stem cell transplantation. In TCRdb, the RT-PCR reads were re-called with MiXCR into one record per CDR3 protein. The sample consists of about 960,000 distinct CDR3 sequences, over 15% of them appearing once. Looked up from germline, CDR1 is SGHDT and CDR2 is YYEEEE. V shed 0 bases and J shed 4 bases, with 10 bases lying between them. The CDR3 length is 14 residues. The source is a human donor who was either an allogeneic HSCT recipient or a stem cell or donor lymphocyte infusion donor (not recorded which). It is not recorded whose cells these are; they may come from a transplant donor. Specimen: blood, either unsorted or a sorted T cell fraction (not recorded which). This chain links TRBV5-6 with TRBJ1-2, with D unclear. CDR3 protein: CASSLERVAYGYTF. The DNA for the CDR3 is TGTGCCAGCAGCTTGGAGAGGGTCGCCTATGGCTACACCTTC.